The rows below give T cell receptor beta chains drawn from one sample of a study of cytomegalovirus exposure and HLA in healthy donors. Libraries were prepared by immunoSEQ multiplex PCR; TCRdb keeps only in-frame clonotypes and omits some of them. The data hold about 140,000 clones, with 65% to 80% observed a single time. Sequencing used PBMCs. Receptor source: a male donor in good health and CMV-seropositive. The CDR3 runs from the conserved cysteine through the conserved F or W. The D gene is left open where the match is weak. Clone size is stated in some rows and not others, as once, few, many or a class when expanded.

V gene	D gene	J gene	clone size	CDR3 protein	CDR3 DNA
TRBV28	TRBD1	TRBJ1-1	-	CASSTTGGTTEAFF	TGTGCCAGCAGTACCACAGGGGGGACCACTGAAGCTTTCTTT
TRBV30	TRBD1	TRBJ2-5	-	CAWREKSGTAKETQYF	TGTGCCTGGAGGGAGAAATCTGGGACAGCCAAAGAGACCCAGTACTTC
TRBV4-1	TRBD1	TRBJ2-7	-	CASSQVPGQGYEQYF	TGCGCCAGCAGCCAAGTACCGGGACAGGGCTACGAGCAGTACTTC
TRBV4-1	TRBD1	TRBJ1-4	-	CASSPLQGNEKLFF	TGCGCCAGCAGCCCCCTACAGGGGAATGAAAAACTGTTTTTT
TRBV7-2	-	TRBJ2-7	-	CASGGTYSYEQYF	TGTGCCAGCGGGGGGACTTACTCCTACGAGCAGTACTTC
TRBV5-8	-	TRBJ1-1	-	CASSFTGNTEAFF	TGTGCCAGCAGCTTTACTGGGAACACTGAAGCTTTCTTT
TRBV4-1	-	TRBJ2-7	-	CASSQFWVSKSFGVDEQYF	TGCGCCAGCAGCCAATTTTGGGTTTCGAAATCCTTCGGGGTCGACGAGCAGTACTTC
TRBV7-9	-	TRBJ1-5	-	CATTTGYNQPQHF	TGTGCCACCACAACAGGGTACAATCAGCCCCAGCATTTT
TRBV19	-	TRBJ1-2	-	CASIIQANTNYGYTF	TGTGCCAGTATAATCCAGGCCAATACTAACTATGGCTACACCTTC
TRBV4-3	-	TRBJ2-1	-	CASSQDGALSYNEQFF	TGCGCCAGCAGCCAAGATGGGGCGTTATCCTACAATGAGCAGTTCTTC
TRBV19	TRBD1	TRBJ2-5	-	CASSTVDRAQETQYF	TGTGCCAGTAGTACCGTCGACAGGGCGCAAGAGACCCAGTACTTC
TRBV28	-	TRBJ1-3	-	CASSSSGRGSGNTIYF	TGTGCCAGCAGTTCCTCCGGACGGGGCTCTGGAAACACCATATATTTT
TRBV4-2	-	TRBJ2-3	-	CASSQDGGLRGGIGTQYF	TGTGCCAGCAGCCAAGACGGGGGCCTTAGGGGGGGGATCGGTACGCAGTATTTT
TRBV9	-	TRBJ2-3	-	CASSVGAGVLETDTQYF	TGTGCCAGCAGCGTAGGGGCAGGGGTCTTAGAAACAGATACGCAGTATTTT
TRBV19	TRBD2	TRBJ2-1	-	CASSIWLGRDNNEQFF	TGTGCCAGTAGTATTTGGCTCGGGAGGGATAACAATGAGCAGTTCTTC
TRBV19	-	TRBJ2-1	-	CASTIRPSRSSYNEQFF	TGTGCCAGTACCATCCGGCCTAGCCGGAGCTCCTACAATGAGCAGTTCTTC
TRBV9	-	TRBJ2-1	-	CASSVDQVGEQFF	TGTGCCAGCAGCGTAGACCAGGTGGGCGAGCAGTTCTTC
TRBV5-4	-	TRBJ1-1	-	CASSWAGAGTEAFF	TGTGCCAGCAGCTGGGCCGGCGCGGGCACTGAAGCTTTCTTT
TRBV27	-	TRBJ1-5	-	CASSYGGTGQPQHF	TGTGCCAGCAGCTATGGGGGCACTGGACAGCCCCAGCATTTT
TRBV2	-	TRBJ1-3	-	CASSPPGRAGNTIYF	TGTGCCAGCAGTCCGCCGGGTCGGGCTGGAAACACCATATATTTT
TRBV6-5	TRBD2	TRBJ2-1	-	CASSRGSSYNEQFF	TGTGCCAGCAGCCGCGGGAGCTCCTACAATGAGCAGTTCTTC
TRBV15	-	TRBJ2-3	-	CATSRDTGTQYF	TGTGCCACCAGCAGGGACACAGGGACGCAGTATTTT
TRBV13	-	TRBJ1-3	-	CASSLIGSGNTIYF	TGTGCCAGCAGCTTAATCGGGTCCGGAAACACCATATATTTT
TRBV5-1	TRBD2	TRBJ2-1	-	CASSLEASGTIYNEQFF	TGCGCCAGCAGCTTGGAGGCTAGCGGCACCATCTACAATGAGCAGTTCTTC
TRBV19	TRBD2	TRBJ2-1	-	CASSTTHGTSGNNEQFF	TGTGCCAGTAGTACGACACACGGGACTAGCGGAAACAATGAGCAGTTCTTC
TRBV19	-	TRBJ1-6	-	CASSMDRGGNSPLHF	TGTGCCAGTAGTATGGATCGGGGGGGTAATTCACCCCTCCACTTT
TRBV7-6	-	TRBJ2-1	few	CASSSQARGLLSQDEQFF	TGTGCCAGCAGCTCCCAGGCCCGAGGGTTGTTAAGTCAGGATGAGCAGTTCTTC
TRBV4-2	-	TRBJ2-7	-	CASQKQGYEQYF	TGTGCCAGCCAGAAGCAGGGCTACGAGCAGTACTTC
TRBV27	-	TRBJ1-2	-	CASSALGSGNYGYTF	TGTGCCAGCAGTGCCCTGGGTTCGGGGAACTATGGCTACACCTTC
TRBV5-4	TRBD1	TRBJ2-3	few	CASRIQTGGFATDTQYF	TGTGCCAGCAGGATACAGACAGGGGGCTTTGCAACAGATACGCAGTATTTT
TRBV28	TRBD1	TRBJ2-7	-	CASSQWTGAGEQYF	TGTGCCAGCAGTCAATGGACAGGGGCAGGCGAGCAGTACTTC
TRBV9	TRBD1	TRBJ2-1	-	CASSVQPGRDRLYNEQFF	TGTGCCAGCAGCGTACAACCCGGCCGGGACAGACTCTACAATGAGCAGTTCTTC
TRBV19	-	TRBJ1-4	-	CASSIEVEKLFF	TGTGCCAGTAGTATCGAGGTTGAAAAACTGTTTTTT
TRBV7-9	-	TRBJ1-1	few	CASLGGGTEAFF	TGTGCCAGCCTTGGCGGGGGCACTGAAGCTTTCTTT
TRBV4-1	-	TRBJ1-2	few	CASSQEQGYGGYTF	TGCGCCAGCAGCCAAGAACAGGGTTATGGTGGCTACACCTTC
TRBV7-6	-	TRBJ1-4	-	CASSPRGAGEKLFF	TGTGCCAGCAGTCCCCGGGGGGCTGGTGAAAAACTGTTTTTT
TRBV28	-	TRBJ2-2	few	CASSSPGQITAGELFF	TGTGCCAGCAGTTCCCCGGGACAAATTACGGCCGGGGAGCTGTTTTTT
TRBV11-2	TRBD1	TRBJ2-2	-	CASSLGQGGELFF	TGTGCCAGCAGCTTGGGACAGGGAGGGGAGCTGTTTTTT
TRBV9	-	TRBJ1-5	-	CASSVEGGGWSNQPQHF	TGTGCCAGCAGCGTAGAAGGGGGAGGGTGGAGCAATCAGCCCCAGCATTTT
TRBV19	-	TRBJ2-7	-	CASSQDVKISYEQYF	TGTGCCAGTAGTCAGGATGTCAAGATCTCCTACGAGCAGTACTTC
TRBV28	-	TRBJ2-5	-	CASSPPSGIPQETQYF	TGTGCCAGCAGTCCCCCGTCCGGTATACCCCAAGAGACCCAGTACTTC
TRBV6-4	TRBD1	TRBJ1-2	once	CASSSGGADYGYTF	TGTGCCAGCAGCTCAGGGGGCGCAGACTATGGCTACACCTTC
TRBV6-1	TRBD1	TRBJ1-6	once	CASSAGQGEFSPLHF	TGTGCCAGCAGTGCGGGACAGGGGGAGTTTTCACCCCTCCACTTT
TRBV19	-	TRBJ1-5	-	CASSMDGGNQPQHF	TGTGCCAGTAGTATGGACGGGGGGAATCAGCCCCAGCATTTT
TRBV4-3	TRBD2	TRBJ2-7	few	CASSQARTSGGTYEQYF	TGCGCCAGCAGCCAGGCCCGGACTAGCGGGGGCACCTACGAGCAGTACTTC
TRBV5-6	TRBD1	TRBJ1-4	-	CASSSGTGGVEKLFF	TGTGCCAGCAGCTCAGGGACAGGGGGCGTGGAAAAACTGTTTTTT
TRBV4-2	-	TRBJ2-1	-	CASSQEPATSSYNEQFF	TGTGCCAGCAGCCAAGAACCGGCGACTAGCTCCTACAATGAGCAGTTCTTC
TRBV30	-	TRBJ2-5	few	CAWSPTIRETQYF	TGTGCCTGGAGCCCCACAATCCGAGAGACCCAGTACTTC
TRBV27	-	TRBJ1-1	-	CASSHTLPRGNTEAFF	TGTGCCAGCAGCCACACCTTACCCAGGGGGAACACTGAAGCTTTCTTT
TRBV2	TRBD2	TRBJ2-7	-	CASSAEAGGTRGTYEQYF	TGTGCCAGCAGTGCGGAGGCTGGTGGGACTAGGGGAACTTACGAGCAGTACTTC
TRBV12-5	-	TRBJ1-2	-	CASGPTEGFYGYTF	TGTGCTAGTGGCCCGACGGAGGGGTTCTATGGCTACACCTTC
TRBV29-1	-	TRBJ2-5	-	CSVLQIEETQYF	TGCAGCGTTCTACAGATTGAGGAGACCCAGTACTTC